The next 26 T cell receptor beta chains were all read from a single sample in a study of T cell responses to AZD1222 COVID-19 vaccine (dated by TCRdb to the early 2020s). Explained via the paper, the time point label denotes: baseline before first vaccination. The library was made by the immunoSEQ multiplex PCR assay. The immuneACCESS repertoire file appears here via TCRdb, limited to in-frame rearrangements. These files lack a portion of the clones; in checked studies, under half of the deficit traces to unresolved V genes, and the cause of the others is not known. The sample yields more than 250,000 clones; approximately 93% were counted once. The ten most abundant clones make up 0.55% of the sample. Sequencing used peripheral blood, obtained on day 0 of AZD1222 vaccination. The source is an adult in good health.

The table lists this clone with a few counts. V usage is TRBV9 and J usage is TRBJ1-5; D remains unclear. The CDR3 is 15 amino acids. Trimming removed 3 bases at V and 0 bases at J, with 10 bases between. Germline values: CDR1 SGDLS, CDR2 YYNGEE. The CDR3 nucleotides are TGTGCCAGCAGCGAATCGGGAAATAGCAATCAGCCCCAGCATTTT. It encodes CASSESGNSNQPQHF. The whole variable domain, filled in from reference TRBV9 and TRBJ1-5, reads DSGVTQTPKHLITATGQRVTLRCSPRSGDLSVYWYQQSLDQGLQFLIQYYNGEERAKGNILERFSAQQFPDLHSELNLSSLELGDSALYFCASSESGNSNQPQHFGDGTRLSIL.

The chain uses TRBV30 and TRBJ2-7, with D possibly being TRBD2 (6 bases). Germline V gene sequence: CDR1 GTSNPN, CDR2 SVGIG (reference sequence). This CDR3 has 14 residues. The V and J ends lost 5 bases and 2 bases respectively, with 16 bases between them. CDR3 sequence (DNA): TGTGCCTGGGTTTGGGGGGACGGAGCCTACGAGCAGTACTTC. Encoded protein: CAWVWGDGAYEQYF.

The chain links TRBV10-2 to TRBJ1-1, with D maybe TRBD1 (5 bases). The CDR3 has 11 amino acids. The V gene's germline CDR1 is WSHSY and CDR2 SAAADI. V gave up 6 bases and J gave up 9 bases, with 11 bases separating them. CDR3 nucleotide sequence: TGCGCCAGCAGGTGGGACCAAAAAGCTTTCTTT. Translated: CASRWDQKAFF.

Remarks on this clone: Compared with germline, one end of the junction differs, possibly owing to a read error. Written as DNA, the CDR3 is TGTGCCAGCAGCGTATTGTACGGTGCGGGACACCATATATACTTT. The encoded protein is CASSVLYGAGHHIYF. This chain connects TRBV9 to TRBJ1-3; D is possibly TRBD1 (6 bases). Germline values: CDR1 SGDLS, CDR2 YYNGEE. The CDR3 covers 15 residues.

The chain uses TRBV7-9 and TRBJ2-1, with D possibly being TRBD1 (6 bases). CDR3 length equals 15 residues. The V end lost 2 bases, the J end lost 2 bases, and 10 bases lay between the germline ends. Germline-derived CDR1 and CDR2 are SEHNR and FQNEAQ (reference sequence). CDR3 nucleotides: TGTGCCAGCAGCTTAAGGGGGACGACCTACAATGAGCAGTTCTTC. Translating gives CASSLRGTTYNEQFF.

This chain uses TRBV15 with TRBJ1-1, with unresolved D. This CDR3 spans 12 amino acids. CDR1 is LNHNV and CDR2 is YYDKDF in the germline V gene (reference sequence). V dropped 1 base and J dropped 8 bases, with 8 bases sitting between them. The CDR3 sequence: CATSRGPVEAFF. The CDR3, as DNA: TGTGCCACCAGCAGAGGGCCGGTGGAAGCTTTCTTT.

V is TRBV20-1 and J is TRBJ2-1; D call uncertain. Per the germline V gene, CDR1 is DFQATT and CDR2 is SNEGSKA (reference sequence). V was pared by 0 bases and J by 8 bases, with 5 bases between. The CDR3 loop spans 11 amino acids. The CDR3 bases are TGCAGTGCTAGAGATGGCCATGAGCAGTTCTTC. Protein sequence: CSARDGHEQFF.

The chain is built from TRBV2 and TRBJ1-1; 8 bases line up with TRBD1. V shed 7 bases, J shed 2 bases, and the junction held 6 bases outside the gene matches. The CDR3 is 14 residues long. CDR1 is SNHLY and CDR2 is FYNNEI in the germline V gene. Written as DNA, the CDR3 is TGTGCCAGCACCCAGGACAGGGCAAACACTGAAGCTTTCTTT. Its translation: CASTQDRANTEAFF.

The chain couples TRBV2 to TRBJ2-7; no definite D call. This CDR3 comprises 12 residues. Trimming stripped 7 bases from V and 2 bases from J, with 9 bases between. The V gene's germline CDR1 is SNHLY and CDR2 FYNNEI. The CDR3 region is CASTRNPYEQYF. DNA of the CDR3: TGTGCCAGCACCCGGAACCCCTACGAGCAGTACTTC.

This clone was recorded once. V usage is TRBV25-1 and J usage is TRBJ2-1; TRBD1 matches 9 bases. The CDR3 is 16 amino acids. The germline gives CDR1 MGHDK, CDR2 SYGVNS. Trimming at V came to 1 base and at J to 8 bases, leaving 9 bases not matched to a gene. This chain's CDR3 is CASSELGTGWADEQFF. Here the CDR3 DNA reads TGTGCCAGCAGTGAATTAGGGACAGGGTGGGCCGATGAGCAGTTCTTC.

This chain links TRBV7-3 with TRBJ2-1; D ambiguous. CDR1 SGHTA and CDR2 FQGTGA come from the germline V gene. The CDR3 loop spans 13 amino acids. V dropped 0 bases and J dropped 6 bases, with 6 bases sitting between them. In nucleotides, the CDR3 is TGTGCCAGCAGCTTAACCCGTTTCAATGAGCAGTTCTTC. It encodes CASSLTRFNEQFF.

The chain carries TRBV4-2 and TRBJ1-6; D is perhaps TRBD1 (6 bases). The CDR3 totals 17 residues. Per the germline V gene, CDR1 is LGHNA and CDR2 is YNFKEQ. With 3 bases removed from V and 7 bases from J, the gap between germline ends came to 19 bases. The CDR3 region is CASSHEGGTRGNSPLHF. CDR3 nucleotides: TGTGCCAGCAGCCACGAGGGGGGGACAAGGGGAAATTCACCCCTCCACTTT.

Details on this clone: The junction departs from germline at one end; a sequencing error may be responsible. The chain has TRBV4-2 and TRBJ2-1, with D perhaps matching TRBD2 (6 bases). Per the germline V gene, CDR1 is LGHNA and CDR2 is YNFKEQ. The CDR3 runs 17 residues. For the CDR3, the DNA is TGTGCCAGCAGCCAAGTTGTCGGAGGGAGCTCCTCCAATGAGCAGTTCTTC. It specifies CASSQVVGGSSSNEQFF.

The chain combines TRBV12-3 or TRBV12-4 with TRBJ1-2, with D perhaps matching TRBD1 (5 bases). The germline V and J ends were trimmed by 5 bases and 6 bases, with 10 bases remaining between them. The CDR3 loop spans 12 amino acids. The CDR3, as DNA: TGTGCCAGCAGTCCGCGGGGGAATGGCTACACCTTC. Translation: CASSPRGNGYTF.

As DNA, the CDR3 is TGTGCCAGCAGCTTGGCCGTGGCGAGCTCCTACGAGCAGTACTTC. This translates into CASSLAVASSYEQYF. The chain couples TRBV5-4 to TRBJ2-7, with D uncertain. This CDR3 is 15 amino acids long. From germline, CDR1 is SGHNT and CDR2 YYREEE (reference sequence). Trimming took 0 bases from V and 0 from J, leaving 10 bases between them.

J is TRBJ2-3 and V is TRBV9; 7 nucleotides align to TRBD2. The CDR3 loop spans 16 amino acids. CDR1 and CDR2 (germline): SGDLS, YYNGEE. V lost 2 bases, J lost 0 bases, and 6 bases stayed unmatched. Written as DNA, the CDR3 is TGTGCCAGCAGCGTCGGGGGGACCCTCAGCACAGATACGCAGTATTTT. This translates into CASSVGGTLSTDTQYF.

The V call is TRBV28, the J call TRBJ1-2; TRBD1 matches at 7 bases. CDR3 size: 15 residues. Germline values: CDR1 MDHEN, CDR2 SYDVKM. V was pared by 5 bases and J by 5 bases, with 11 bases of the junction left unmatched. This chain's CDR3 is CASSPMTGMLYGYTF. Written as DNA, the CDR3 is TGTGCCAGCAGTCCCATGACAGGGATGCTTTATGGCTACACCTTC.

The rearrangement uses TRBV5-1 and TRBJ2-7; D remains ambiguous. Germline V gene data show CDR1 as SGHRS and CDR2 as YFSETQ. The CDR3 length is 13 residues. Trimming removed 1 base from V and 6 bases from J, with 11 bases in between. CDR3 protein: CASSLMTDGEQYF. The CDR3 bases are TGCGCCAGCAGCTTGATGACGGACGGCGAGCAGTACTTC.

The gene calls are TRBV6-5 and TRBJ2-5, with D perhaps TRBD1 or TRBD2 (5 bases each). This CDR3 spans 15 amino acids. The germline V gene has CDR1 MNHEY and CDR2 SVGAGI. V gave up 0 bases and J gave up 7 bases, with 15 bases separating them. CDR3 nucleotide sequence: TGTGCCAGCAGTTACTCGAAAGGGGTCCGGGGGACCCAGTACTTC. It yields the protein CASSYSKGVRGTQYF.

This chain links TRBV6-2 or TRBV6-3 with TRBJ1-5, with 10 bases fitting TRBD1. Germline assignment: CDR1 MNHEY and CDR2 SVGEGT. J was trimmed by 0 bases and V by 4 bases; bases with no gene match: 15. This CDR3 has 20 residues. The CDR3 region has the DNA TGTGCCAGCAGTTGGACAAACTGGGACAGGGGAGCCTATAGCAATCAGCCCCAGCATTTT. Translating gives CASSWTNWDRGAYSNQPQHF.

The chain uses TRBV5-4 and TRBJ2-5, with 9 nucleotides matching TRBD1. In germline, CDR1 is SGHNT, CDR2 YYREEE (reference sequence). The length of the CDR3 is 16 residues. V dropped 4 bases and J dropped 4; count of bases not matched to a gene: 11. CDR3 DNA: TGTGCCAGCAGCCAGGGAGGGACAGGGACGGGAGAGACCCAGTACTTC. Protein: CASSQGGTGTGETQYF. The full variable domain, in which reference TRBV5-4 and TRBJ2-5 provide the parts outside the CDR3, is ETGVTQSPTHLIKTRGQQVTLRCSSQSGHNTVSWYQQALGQGPQFIFQYYREEENGRGNFPPRFSGLQFPNYSSELNVNALELDDSALYLCASSQGGTGTGETQYFGPGTRLLVL.

This clone was detected only once. The chain carries TRBV28 and TRBJ2-1; D not resolved. The germline gives CDR1 MDHEN, CDR2 SYDVKM. This CDR3 is built from 11 residues. The germline V and J ends were trimmed by 6 bases and 7 bases, with 7 bases remaining between them. The CDR3 reads CASRFRNEQFF. The CDR3, as DNA: TGTGCCAGCAGGTTCCGGAATGAGCAGTTCTTC.

This rearrangement joins TRBV29-1 to TRBJ1-6, with unresolved D. This CDR3 region has 13 residues. V was shortened by 8 bases and J by 11 bases, with 19 bases between the two germline ends. Germline CDR1 is SQVTM and CDR2 is ANQGSEA. CDR3 sequence (DNA): TGCAGCAGCCGGGCCCCAGGTGTGGCACCCCTCCACTTT. Its protein product is CSSRAPGVAPLHF.

J is TRBJ2-5 and V is TRBV5-1; D unresolved. The CDR3 loop spans 11 amino acids. V was shortened by 5 bases and J by 3 bases, with 5 bases between the two germline ends. Germline V lookup: CDR1 SGHRS, CDR2 YFSETQ. In nucleotides, the CDR3 is TGCGCCAGCAGGGCAGAAGAGACCCAGTACTTC. It codes for CASRAEETQYF.

This clone was found a few times. The chain employs TRBV10-3 and TRBJ2-7; D tentatively reads TRBD1 or TRBD2 (5 bases each). The germline CDR1 and CDR2 sequences are ENHRY and SYGVKD. This CDR3 has 15 residues. The V gene lost 6 bases and the J gene lost 5 bases, with 20 bases spanning the gap. The CDR3 DNA is TGTGCCATCAGCGGAGGTGGGACCGCAGGGCACGAGCAGTACTTC. Translating gives CAISGGGTAGHEQYF.

The rearrangement joins TRBV9 to TRBJ2-5; 10 bases line up with TRBD2. Germline-derived CDR1 and CDR2 are SGDLS and YYNGEE. The junction had 8 bases not matched to a gene; V was cut back by 4 bases and J by 2 bases. The CDR3 has 16 amino acids. Written as DNA, the CDR3 is TGTGCCAGCAGCCGGAGGACTAGCGGAGCTCAAGAGACCCAGTACTTC. Translating gives CASSRRTSGAQETQYF. Looking up the rest from reference TRBV9 and TRBJ2-5 gives the full variable domain: DSGVTQTPKHLITATGQRVTLRCSPRSGDLSVYWYQQSLDQGLQFLIQYYNGEERAKGNILERFSAQQFPDLHSELNLSSLELGDSALYFCASSRRTSGAQETQYFGPGTRLLVL.